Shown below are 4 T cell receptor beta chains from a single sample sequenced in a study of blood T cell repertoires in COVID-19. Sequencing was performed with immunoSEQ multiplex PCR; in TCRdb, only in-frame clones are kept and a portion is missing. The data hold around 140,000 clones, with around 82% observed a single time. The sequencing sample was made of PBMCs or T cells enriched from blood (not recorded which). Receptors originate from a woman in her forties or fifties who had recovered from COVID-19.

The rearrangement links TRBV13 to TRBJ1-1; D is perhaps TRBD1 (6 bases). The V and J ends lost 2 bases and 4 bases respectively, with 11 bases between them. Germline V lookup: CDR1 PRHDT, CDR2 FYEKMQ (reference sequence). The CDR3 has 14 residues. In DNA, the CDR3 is TGTGCCAGCAGCTTATCAGGGGATGGCACTGAAGCTTTCTTT. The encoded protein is CASSLSGDGTEAFF.

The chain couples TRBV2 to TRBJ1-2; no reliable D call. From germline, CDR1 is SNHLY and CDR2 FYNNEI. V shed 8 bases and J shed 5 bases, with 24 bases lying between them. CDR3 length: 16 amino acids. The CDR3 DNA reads TGTGCCAGCTCCCAGACGAGTAGGGAGCTGGATTATGGCTACACCTTC. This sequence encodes CASSQTSRELDYGYTF.

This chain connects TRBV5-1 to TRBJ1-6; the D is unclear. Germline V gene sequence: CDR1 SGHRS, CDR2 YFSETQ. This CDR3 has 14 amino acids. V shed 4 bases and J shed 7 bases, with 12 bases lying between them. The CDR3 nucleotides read TGCGCCAGCAGCCTGGCCCAACAGAATTCACCCCTCCACTTT. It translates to CASSLAQQNSPLHF.

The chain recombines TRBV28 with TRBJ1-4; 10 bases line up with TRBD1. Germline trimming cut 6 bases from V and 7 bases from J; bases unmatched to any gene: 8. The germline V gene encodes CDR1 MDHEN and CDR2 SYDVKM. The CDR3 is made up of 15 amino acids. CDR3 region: CASSQPGQGFEKLFF. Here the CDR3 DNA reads TGTGCCAGCAGCCAACCGGGACAGGGGTTTGAAAAACTGTTTTTT.